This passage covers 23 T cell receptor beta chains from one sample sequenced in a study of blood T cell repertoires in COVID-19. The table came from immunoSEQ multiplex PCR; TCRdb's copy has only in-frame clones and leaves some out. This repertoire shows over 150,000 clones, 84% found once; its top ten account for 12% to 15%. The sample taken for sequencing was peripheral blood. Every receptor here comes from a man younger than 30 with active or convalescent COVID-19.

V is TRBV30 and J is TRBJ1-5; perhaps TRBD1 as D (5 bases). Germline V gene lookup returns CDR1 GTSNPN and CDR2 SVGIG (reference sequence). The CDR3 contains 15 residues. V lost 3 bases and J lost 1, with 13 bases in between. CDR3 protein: CAWSREGLSNQPQHF. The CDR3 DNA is TGTGCCTGGAGCAGGGAGGGGCTGAGCAATCAGCCCCAGCATTTT. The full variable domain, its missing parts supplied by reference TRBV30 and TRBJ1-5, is SQTIHQWPATLVQPVGSPLSLECTVEGTSNPNLYWYRQAAGRGLQLLFYSVGIGQISSEVPQNLSASRPQDRQFILSSKKLLLSDSGFYLCAWSREGLSNQPQHFGDGTRLSIL.

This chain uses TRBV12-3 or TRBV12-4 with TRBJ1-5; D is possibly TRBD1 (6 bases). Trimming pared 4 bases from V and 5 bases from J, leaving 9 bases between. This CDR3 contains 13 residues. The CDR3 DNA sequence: TGTGCCAGCAGTTCTTACAGGGATCAGCCCCAGCATTTT. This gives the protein CASSSYRDQPQHF.

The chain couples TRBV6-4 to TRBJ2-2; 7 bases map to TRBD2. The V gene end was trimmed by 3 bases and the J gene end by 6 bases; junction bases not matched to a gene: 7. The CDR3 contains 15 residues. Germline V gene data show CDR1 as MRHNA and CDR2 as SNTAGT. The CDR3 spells CASSESSGDAGELFF. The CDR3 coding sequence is TGTGCCAGCAGTGAGTCCAGCGGGGACGCCGGGGAGCTGTTTTTT.

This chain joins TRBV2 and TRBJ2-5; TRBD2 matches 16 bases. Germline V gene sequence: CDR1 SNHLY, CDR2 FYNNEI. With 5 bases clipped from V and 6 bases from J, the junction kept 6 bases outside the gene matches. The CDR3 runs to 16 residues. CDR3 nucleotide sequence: TGTGCCAGCAGTCCGGGACTAGCGGGGGGGCGAAAGACCCAGTACTTC. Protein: CASSPGLAGGRKTQYF.

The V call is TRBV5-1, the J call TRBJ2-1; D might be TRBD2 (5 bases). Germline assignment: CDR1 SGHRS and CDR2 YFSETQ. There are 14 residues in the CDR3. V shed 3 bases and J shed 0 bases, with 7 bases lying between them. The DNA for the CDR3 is TGCGCCAGCAGCTATACTAGCTCCTACAATGAGCAGTTCTTC. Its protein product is CASSYTSSYNEQFF.

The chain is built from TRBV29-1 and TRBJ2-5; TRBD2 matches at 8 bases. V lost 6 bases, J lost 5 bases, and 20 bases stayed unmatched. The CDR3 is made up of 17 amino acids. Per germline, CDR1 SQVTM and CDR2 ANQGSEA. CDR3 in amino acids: CSVCWGASGYLRETQYF. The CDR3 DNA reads TGCAGCGTCTGTTGGGGGGCTAGCGGGTACCTCCGGGAGACCCAGTACTTC.

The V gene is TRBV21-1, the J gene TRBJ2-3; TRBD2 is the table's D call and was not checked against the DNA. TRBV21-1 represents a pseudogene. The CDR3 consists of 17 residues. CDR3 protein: CASSKARLAGTTDTQYF. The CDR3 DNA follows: TGTGCCAGCAGCAAAGCAAGGCTAGCGGGCACCACAGATACGCAGTATTTT.

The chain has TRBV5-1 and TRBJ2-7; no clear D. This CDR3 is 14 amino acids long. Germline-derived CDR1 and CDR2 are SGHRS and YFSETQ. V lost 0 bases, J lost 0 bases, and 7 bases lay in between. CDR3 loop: CASSLDSSSYEQYF. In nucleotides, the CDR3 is TGCGCCAGCAGCTTGGACAGCAGCTCCTACGAGCAGTACTTC.

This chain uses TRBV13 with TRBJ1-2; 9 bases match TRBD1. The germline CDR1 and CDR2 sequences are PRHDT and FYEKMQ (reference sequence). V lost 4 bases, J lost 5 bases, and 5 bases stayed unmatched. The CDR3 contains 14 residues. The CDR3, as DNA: TGTGCCAGCAGCTCGGACAGGGGCTGGTATGGCTACACCTTC. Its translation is CASSSDRGWYGYTF.

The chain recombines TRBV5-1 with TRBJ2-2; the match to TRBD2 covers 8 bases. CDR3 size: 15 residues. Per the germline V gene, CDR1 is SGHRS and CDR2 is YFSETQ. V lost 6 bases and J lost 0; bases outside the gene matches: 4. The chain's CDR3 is CASMGGGSNTGELFF. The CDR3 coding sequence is TGCGCCAGCATGGGCGGGGGGTCGAACACCGGGGAGCTGTTTTTT.

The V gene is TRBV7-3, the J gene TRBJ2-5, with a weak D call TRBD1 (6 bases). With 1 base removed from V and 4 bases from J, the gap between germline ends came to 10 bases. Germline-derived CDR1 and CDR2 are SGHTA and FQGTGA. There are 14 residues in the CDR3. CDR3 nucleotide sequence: TGTGCCAGCAGCTTAATCGGCAGGGGAGAGACCCAGTACTTC. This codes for CASSLIGRGETQYF.

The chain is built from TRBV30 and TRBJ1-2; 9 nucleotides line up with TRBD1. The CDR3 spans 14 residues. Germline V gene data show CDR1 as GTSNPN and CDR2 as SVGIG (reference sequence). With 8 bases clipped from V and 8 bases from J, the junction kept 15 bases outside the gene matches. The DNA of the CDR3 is TGTGCCCGTCCGCGACAGGGGGGAGTAGGCGGCTACACCTTC. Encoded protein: CARPRQGGVGGYTF. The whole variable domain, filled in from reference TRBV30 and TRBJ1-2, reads SQTIHQWPATLVQPVGSPLSLECTVEGTSNPNLYWYRQAAGRGLQLLFYSVGIGQISSEVPQNLSASRPQDRQFILSSKKLLLSDSGFYLCARPRQGGVGGYTFGSGTRLTVV.

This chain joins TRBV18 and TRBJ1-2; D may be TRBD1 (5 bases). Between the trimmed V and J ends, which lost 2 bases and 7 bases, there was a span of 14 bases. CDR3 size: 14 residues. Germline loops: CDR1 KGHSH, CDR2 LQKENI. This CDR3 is CASSPGAEITGYTF. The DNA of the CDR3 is TGTGCCAGCTCACCAGGGGCGGAGATCACTGGCTACACCTTC.

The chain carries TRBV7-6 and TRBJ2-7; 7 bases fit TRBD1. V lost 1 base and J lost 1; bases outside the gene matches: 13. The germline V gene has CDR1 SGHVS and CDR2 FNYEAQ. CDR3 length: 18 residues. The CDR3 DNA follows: TGTGCCAGCAGCTTAGGTACCGGACAGGCGTTGCGTTCCTACGAGCAGTACTTC. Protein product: CASSLGTGQALRSYEQYF.

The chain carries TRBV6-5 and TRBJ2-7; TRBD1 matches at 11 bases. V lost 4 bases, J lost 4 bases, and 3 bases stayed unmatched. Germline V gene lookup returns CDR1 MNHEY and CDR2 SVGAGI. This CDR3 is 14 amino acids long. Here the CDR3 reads CASSFGTGGYEQYF. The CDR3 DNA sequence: TGTGCCAGCAGTTTTGGGACAGGGGGATACGAGCAGTACTTC.

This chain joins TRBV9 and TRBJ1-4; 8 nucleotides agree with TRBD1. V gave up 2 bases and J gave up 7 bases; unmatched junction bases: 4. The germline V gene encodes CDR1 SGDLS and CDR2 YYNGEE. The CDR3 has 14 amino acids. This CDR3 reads CASSVTGGSEKLFF. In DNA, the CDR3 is TGTGCCAGCAGCGTCACAGGGGGGAGTGAAAAACTGTTTTTT. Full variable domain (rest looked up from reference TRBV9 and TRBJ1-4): DSGVTQTPKHLITATGQRVTLRCSPRSGDLSVYWYQQSLDQGLQFLIQYYNGEERAKGNILERFSAQQFPDLHSELNLSSLELGDSALYFCASSVTGGSEKLFFGSGTQLSVL.

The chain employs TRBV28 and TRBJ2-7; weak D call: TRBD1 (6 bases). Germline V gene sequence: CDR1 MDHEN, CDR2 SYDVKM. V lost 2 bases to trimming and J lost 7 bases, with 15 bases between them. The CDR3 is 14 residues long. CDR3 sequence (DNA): TGTGCCAGCAGTTTAACTGACAAGAGGGGGGAGCAGTACTTC. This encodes CASSLTDKRGEQYF. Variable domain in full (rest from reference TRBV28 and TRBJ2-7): DVKVTQSSRYLVKRTGEKVFLECVQDMDHENMFWYRQDPGLGLRLIYFSYDVKMKEKGDIPEGYSVSREKKERFSLILESASTNQTSMYLCASSLTDKRGEQYFGPGTRLTVT.

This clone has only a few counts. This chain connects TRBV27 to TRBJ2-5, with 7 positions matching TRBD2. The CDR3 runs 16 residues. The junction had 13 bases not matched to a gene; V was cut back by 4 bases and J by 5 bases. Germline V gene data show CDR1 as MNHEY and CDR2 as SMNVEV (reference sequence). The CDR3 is CASSYAQGLSGETQYF. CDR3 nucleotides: TGTGCCAGCAGTTACGCGCAGGGACTAAGCGGCGAGACCCAGTACTTC.

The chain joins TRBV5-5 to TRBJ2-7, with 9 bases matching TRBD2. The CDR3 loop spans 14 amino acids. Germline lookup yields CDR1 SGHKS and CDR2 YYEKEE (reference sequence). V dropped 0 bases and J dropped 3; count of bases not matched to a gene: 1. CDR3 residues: CASSLGGGVYEQYF. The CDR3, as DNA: TGTGCCAGCAGCTTGGGCGGGGGGGTCTACGAGCAGTACTTC. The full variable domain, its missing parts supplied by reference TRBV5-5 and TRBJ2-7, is DAGVTQSPTHLIKTRGQQVTLRCSPISGHKSVSWYQQVLGQGPQFIFQYYEKEERGRGNFPDRFSARQFPNYSSELNVNALLLGDSALYLCASSLGGGVYEQYFGPGTRLTVT.

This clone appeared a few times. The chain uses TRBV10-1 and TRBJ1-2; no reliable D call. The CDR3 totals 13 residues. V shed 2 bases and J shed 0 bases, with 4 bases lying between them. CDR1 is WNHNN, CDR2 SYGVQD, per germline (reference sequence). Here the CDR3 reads CASSEAANYGYTF. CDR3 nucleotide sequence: TGCGCCAGCAGTGAGGCAGCTAACTATGGCTACACCTTC.

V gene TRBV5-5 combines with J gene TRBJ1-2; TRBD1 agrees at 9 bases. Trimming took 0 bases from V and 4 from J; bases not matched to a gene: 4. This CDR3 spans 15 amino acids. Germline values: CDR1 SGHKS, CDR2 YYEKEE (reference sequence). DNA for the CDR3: TGTGCCAGCAGCTTGGACAGGGGGCTCGCCTATGGCTACACCTTC. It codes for CASSLDRGLAYGYTF.

CDR3 DNA: TGCGCCAGCAGCTCTCTCCCGGGACAGGGTCTCGAGCAGTACTTC. This gives the protein CASSSLPGQGLEQYF. The V gene is TRBV5-1, the J gene TRBJ2-7; TRBD1 aligns across 9 bases. The CDR3 length is 15 residues. Germline V gene lookup returns CDR1 SGHRS and CDR2 YFSETQ. Germline trimming cut 3 bases from V and 6 bases from J; bases unmatched to any gene: 10.

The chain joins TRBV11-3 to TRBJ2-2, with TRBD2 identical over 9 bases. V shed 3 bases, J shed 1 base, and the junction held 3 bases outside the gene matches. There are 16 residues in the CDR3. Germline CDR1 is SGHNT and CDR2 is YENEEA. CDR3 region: CASSFSGSRNTGELFF. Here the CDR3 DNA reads TGTGCCAGCAGCTTTAGCGGGAGTAGGAACACCGGGGAGCTGTTTTTT.